This T cell receptor (beta chain) was found in a study of blood T cell repertoires in COVID-19. J gave up 6 bases and V 5 bases, and 12 bases lay outside the gene matches. CDR3 length: 16 amino acids. Germline V gene data show CDR1 as SGHAT and CDR2 as FQNNGV. In the source study's methods: Amplification of reference gene primers was used by the study to estimate nucleated cell counts. Profiling relied on immunoSEQ multiplex PCR, and the TCRdb table lists in-frame clones only, not all of them. The V and J calls and clone size were taken over from that table, and D and trimming were inferred from the DNA. The sample includes under 300,000 clones, about 88% of them seen just once.

This sequence originates from a woman aged 70-85 years with COVID-19, enrolled during active disease. The sequencing input was peripheral blood. The chain is built from TRBV11-2 and TRBJ2-3; 9 bases are shared with TRBD1. CDR3 residues: CASSRGTGTNTDTQYF. DNA of the CDR3: TGTGCCAGCAGCCGGGGGACAGGGACTAACACGGATACGCAGTATTTT.